These 15 T cell receptor beta chains were all obtained from the same sample, sequenced in a study of identical twins. TCRdb re-analysed the 5' RACE reads in MiXCR, keeping a single row per CDR3 protein. The table records roughly 230,000 distinct CDR3 sequences, about 8.3% of them present only once. This same sample was also taken into another study, of yellow fever vaccine responses in identical twins.

The sequenced sample was CD8+ T cells sorted from blood. The receptor source for this set is a woman aged 18-30 years in good health.

V is TRBV7-9 and J is TRBJ2-7; the match to TRBD1 covers 9 bases. CDR3 size: 15 residues. Germline V gene sequence: CDR1 SEHNR, CDR2 FQNEAQ (reference sequence). Trimming cost V 3 bases and J 2 bases; bases outside gene matches: 5. The CDR3 protein is CASSLPGQGTYEQYF. CDR3 nucleotide sequence: TGTGCCAGCAGCTTGCCGGGACAGGGAACCTACGAGCAGTACTTC.

In its sample, this clonotype was seen many times. This chain connects TRBV20-1 to TRBJ2-5; 10 bases align to TRBD2. Looked up from germline, CDR1 is DFQATT and CDR2 is SNEGSKA (reference sequence). The CDR3 totals 15 residues. With V trimmed by 6 bases and J by 7 bases, 14 bases remained unmatched. CDR3 DNA: TGCAGTGCAAAGATAGCGGGGGGAACGCTCGTGACCCAGTACTTC. Translation: CSAKIAGGTLVTQYF.

This clonotype was found a few times. The chain joins TRBV11-1 to TRBJ2-2, with a tentative D call TRBD2 (6 bases). V was pared by 7 bases and J by 6 bases, with 30 bases between. Germline V gene sequence: CDR1 SGHAT, CDR2 FQDESV (reference sequence). CDR3 length equals 19 residues. The DNA for the CDR3 is TGTGCCAGCATTCCCTCAGGGAGAGGCGAAGGGGAGGCGGCCGGGGAGCTGTTTTTT. Translating gives CASIPSGRGEGEAAGELFF.

Many counts were recorded for this clonotype. This chain connects TRBV20-1 to TRBJ2-3, with 13 bases fitting TRBD2. The CDR3 sequence is 15 residues long. Germline values: CDR1 DFQATT, CDR2 SNEGSKA (reference sequence). Losses at the gene ends were 5 bases for V and 4 bases for J; bases not matched to a gene: 6. The DNA for the CDR3 is TGCAGTGCTCGTGGACTAGCGGGAGAATCAGATACGCAGTATTTT. Amino acids: CSARGLAGESDTQYF.

The chain links TRBV28 to TRBJ2-1, with D unclear. V was shortened by 6 bases and J by 6 bases, with 15 bases between the two germline ends. This CDR3 region has 14 residues. Per germline, CDR1 MDHEN and CDR2 SYDVKM. The CDR3 sequence is CASRYTWGTNEQFF. CDR3 coding DNA: TGTGCCAGCAGATATACTTGGGGAACCAATGAGCAGTTCTTC.

The V call is TRBV20-1, the J call TRBJ1-4; weak D call: TRBD1 (5 bases). Germline CDR1 reads DFQATT; CDR2 reads SNEGSKA (reference sequence). Deletions cut 3 bases from V and 1 base from J, with 9 bases between. The CDR3 runs 14 residues. CDR3 protein: CSARQGLTNEKLFF. CDR3 sequence (DNA): TGCAGTGCTAGGCAGGGTTTAACTAATGAAAAACTGTTTTTT.

The V gene is TRBV4-3, the J gene TRBJ2-3; D might be TRBD2 (5 bases). Trimming cost V 1 base and J 3 bases, with 14 bases left between them. Germline V CDR1 and CDR2: LGHNA, YSLEER. The CDR3 is 16 amino acids. This CDR3 reads CASSQGSQTGTDTQYF. CDR3 in DNA: TGCGCCAGCAGCCAAGGGTCCCAGACGGGGACAGATACGCAGTATTTT.

The rearrangement links TRBV7-9 to TRBJ2-7; D call uncertain. Germline V gives CDR1 SEHNR, CDR2 FQNEAQ (reference sequence). The CDR3 contains 13 residues. V lost 6 bases to trimming and J lost 0 bases, with 9 bases between them. The DNA of the CDR3 is TGTGCCAGCAGGGTCGCCGGCTCCTACGAGCAGTACTTC. The encoded protein is CASRVAGSYEQYF.

This clonotype was observed a few times. The chain is built from TRBV7-9 and TRBJ2-1; TRBD2 might be the D (6 bases). This CDR3 contains 15 residues. The V end was cut by 1 base, the J end by 4 bases, with 11 bases between. CDR1 is SEHNR, CDR2 FQNEAQ, per germline (reference sequence). Here the CDR3 DNA reads TGTGCCAGCAGCTTAGTGGGACTCGGATACAATGAGCAGTTCTTC. Its protein product is CASSLVGLGYNEQFF.

This clonotype appeared a few times. The rearrangement joins TRBV20-1 to TRBJ2-7, with D uncertain. The germline V gene has CDR1 DFQATT and CDR2 SNEGSKA (reference sequence). This CDR3 spans 14 amino acids. V was shortened by 0 bases and J by 5 bases, with 14 bases between the two germline ends. The CDR3 region is CSARDLIRGDEQYF. CDR3 nucleotides: TGCAGTGCTAGAGATCTAATTCGTGGGGACGAGCAGTACTTC.

The sample holds many counts of this clonotype. This chain links TRBV15 with TRBJ1-1, with TRBD1 matching 7 bases. The CDR3 extends over 14 amino acids. Germline trimming cut 11 bases from V and 1 base from J; bases unmatched to any gene: 10. Germline CDR1 is LNHNV and CDR2 is YYDKDF (reference sequence). Here the CDR3 DNA reads TGTGCCTCCCGGGACAGAGGTGGGAACACTGAAGCTTTCTTT. Protein product: CASRDRGGNTEAFF.

The sample holds a few counts of this clonotype. The chain links TRBV9 to TRBJ2-1; 8 bases agree with TRBD2. CDR3 size: 14 residues. Germline trimming cut 0 bases from V and 8 bases from J; bases unmatched to any gene: 4. Germline assignment: CDR1 SGDLS and CDR2 YYNGEE. In nucleotides, the CDR3 is TGTGCCAGCAGCGTAGGGACTAGCCCCCATGAGCAGTTCTTC. Translated: CASSVGTSPHEQFF.

This clonotype was detected many times. V usage is TRBV7-6 and J usage is TRBJ2-1; D is possibly TRBD1 (6 bases). Germline CDR1 and CDR2: SGHVS and FNYEAQ. Deletions cut 1 base from V and 8 bases from J, with 9 bases between. This CDR3 is built from 13 residues. CDR3 amino acids: CASSLGRGDEQFF. CDR3 bases: TGTGCCAGCAGCTTAGGCAGGGGCGATGAGCAGTTCTTC.

At least ten counts were recorded for this clonotype. The V gene is TRBV21-1, the J gene TRBJ2-1; TRBD2 reflects the table's D call only, with no check against the DNA. TRBV21-1 is annotated as a pseudogene. CDR3 length: 18 amino acids. The CDR3 here is CASSKERTSISSYNEQFF. The CDR3 DNA is TGTGCCAGCAGCAAAGAAAGAACTAGTATAAGCTCCTACAATGAGCAGTTCTTC.

The chain joins TRBV25-1 to TRBJ1-2, with no clear D. V gave up 3 bases and J gave up 4 bases, with 9 bases separating them. The CDR3 is 13 amino acids. Germline V gene sequence: CDR1 MGHDK, CDR2 SYGVNS. CDR3 in amino acids: CASSEEAVYGYTF. CDR3 DNA sequence: TGTGCCAGCAGTGAGGAGGCAGTCTATGGCTACACCTTC.